This T cell receptor beta chain was found in a study of cytomegalovirus exposure and HLA in healthy donors. Points from the study as a whole: Accounts indicate the classifier identified cytomegalovirus status with strong specificity and sensitivity.

The CDR3 extends over 15 amino acids. V trimming: 7 bases; J trimming: 2 bases; junction bases outside the gene matches: 5. CDR1 SGHTS and CDR2 YDEGEE come from the germline V gene. The study ran its PCR with 60 Vbeta and 13 Jbeta primers. Data came from immunoSEQ multiplex PCR; TCRdb stores just in-frame clones and leaves some out. The table lists 120,000 to 150,000 clones, around 65% of them singletons. About this clone itself: What it recognizes is unknown.

This chain joins TRBV5-8 and TRBJ2-2, with 10 bases matching TRBD2. This clonotype was obtained from a woman aged 55-70 years in good health and CMV-seronegative. Sequencing was carried out using PBMCs. The DNA for the CDR3 is TGTGCCAGCCTAGGACTAGCGGCCAACACCGGGGAGCTGTTTTTT. Translated: CASLGLAANTGELFF.